This passage covers 31 T cell receptor beta chains from one sample sequenced in a study of shared clonotypes between healthy human individuals. Clones were read by immunoSEQ multiplex PCR, and TCRdb kept only the in-frame ones, dropping some. Of about 560,000 clones listed, around 77% were seen once; the top ten hold approximately 12%. The sequenced material came from PBMCs. The origin of the receptors is a woman in her thirties or forties in good health. Some clones in this sample may be carry-over from other donors' samples.

This clone has just a few counts. The rearrangement joins TRBV5-6 to TRBJ1-2; TRBD1 matches 9 bases. Germline V gives CDR1 SGHDT, CDR2 YYEEEE. CDR3 length: 13 amino acids. The V and J ends lost 5 bases and 8 bases, in that order; junction bases with no gene match: 7. The CDR3 here is CASRLGQGSGYTF. The CDR3 region has the DNA TGTGCCAGCAGACTGGGACAGGGAAGCGGCTACACCTTC. The entire variable domain, with the rest obtained from reference TRBV5-6 and TRBJ1-2, is as follows: DAGVTQSPTHLIKTRGQQVTLRCSPKSGHDTVSWYQQALGQGPQFIFQYYEEEERQRGNFPDRFSGHQFPNYSSELNVNALLLGDSALYLCASRLGQGSGYTFGSGTRLTVV.

This chain links TRBV5-1 with TRBJ2-5, with TRBD2 matching 8 bases. Germline CDR1 and CDR2: SGHRS and YFSETQ. The CDR3 is made up of 14 amino acids. The junction had 7 bases not matched to a gene; V was cut back by 6 bases and J by 3 bases. CDR3 DNA: TGCGCCAGCAAAAGGCAGACTAGCGAAGAGACCCAGTACTTC. It specifies CASKRQTSEETQYF.

The table lists this clone with a count of one. The V call is TRBV7-8, the J call TRBJ2-2, with 9 bases fitting TRBD1. V shed 5 bases and J 3 bases; nucleotides not matched to a gene: 7. There are 16 residues in the CDR3. CDR1 is SGHVS, CDR2 FQNEAQ, per germline. As DNA, the CDR3 is TGTGCCAGCAGCCCGTGGACAGGGGTGGACACCGGGGAGCTGTTTTTT. It specifies CASSPWTGVDTGELFF.

V usage is TRBV2 and J usage is TRBJ1-5, with TRBD1 as a possible D gene (6 bases). The CDR3 totals 14 residues. With 5 bases removed from V and 4 bases from J, the gap between germline ends came to 12 bases. CDR1 SNHLY and CDR2 FYNNEI come from the germline V gene. Here the CDR3 DNA reads TGTGCCAGCAGTTTCGACAGGAAGAATCAGCCCCAGCATTTT. Amino acid sequence: CASSFDRKNQPQHF.

This clone has just one count. The rearrangement joins TRBV28 to TRBJ1-3, with D perhaps matching TRBD1 (5 bases). The CDR3 has 15 residues. Trimming removed 0 bases from V and 0 bases from J, with 6 bases in between. Germline-derived CDR1 and CDR2 are MDHEN and SYDVKM. CDR3 sequence (DNA): TGTGCCAGCAGTTTATGGGGGGTCTCTGGAAACACCATATATTTT. Translated, it gives CASSLWGVSGNTIYF.

J is TRBJ1-1 and V is TRBV27; weak D call: TRBD1 (6 bases). CDR1 and CDR2 from the germline V gene are MNHEY and SMNVEV (reference sequence). This CDR3 contains 14 residues. The germline V and J ends were trimmed by 3 bases and 5 bases, with 13 bases remaining between them. CDR3 residues: CASSFRVQGTEAFF. CDR3 in DNA: TGTGCCAGCAGTTTCAGGGTTCAGGGGACTGAAGCTTTCTTT.

This chain uses TRBV19 with TRBJ2-1, with 8 nucleotides matching TRBD1. There are 13 residues in the CDR3. Trimming removed 6 bases from V and 5 bases from J; junction bases left unmatched: 3. Germline loops: CDR1 LNHDA, CDR2 SQIVND (reference sequence). The CDR3 nucleotides read TGTGCCAGTAGCACGGGACAGGACAATGAGCAGTTCTTC. Protein sequence: CASSTGQDNEQFF.

V gene TRBV5-1 combines with J gene TRBJ1-2, with D perhaps TRBD1 (6 bases). The CDR3 covers 14 residues. The V gene's germline CDR1 is SGHRS and CDR2 YFSETQ. With 0 bases removed from V and 5 bases from J, the gap between germline ends came to 11 bases. In DNA form, the CDR3 reads TGCGCCAGCAGCTTGGAAGGGGACACATATGGCTACACCTTC. Encoded protein: CASSLEGDTYGYTF.

The V gene is TRBV18, the J gene TRBJ2-3; 10 bases align to TRBD2. Germline trimming cut 3 bases from V and 3 bases from J; bases unmatched to any gene: 3. Germline values: CDR1 KGHSH, CDR2 LQKENI. The CDR3 loop spans 15 amino acids. The CDR3 reads CASSPGTSDTDTQYF. CDR3 DNA sequence: TGTGCCAGCTCACCTGGGACTAGCGATACAGATACGCAGTATTTT.

J is TRBJ2-7 and V is TRBV5-1; no clear D. CDR3 length equals 11 residues. Germline loops: CDR1 SGHRS, CDR2 YFSETQ. Trimming shortened V by 5 bases and J by 3 bases, and 6 bases separated the two germline ends. The CDR3 nucleotides read TGCGCCAGCAGTAGTAACTACGAGCAGTACTTC. This codes for CASSSNYEQYF.

V and J are TRBV21-1 and TRBJ1-1; the listed D gene, TRBD1, was not tested against the DNA. TRBV21-1 is termed a pseudogene. The CDR3 spans 18 residues. CDR3 loop: CASTPRDRVTTGVTEAFF. DNA for the CDR3: TGTGCCAGCACCCCCCGGGACAGGGTAACGACTGGGGTGACTGAAGCTTTCTTT.

For this clone: Additional DNA sequences in this sample encode the identical CDR3. The V call is TRBV29-1, the J call TRBJ1-1; possibly TRBD1 for D (5 bases). Germline lookup yields CDR1 SQVTM and CDR2 ANQGSEA. The CDR3 has 15 amino acids. The V end was cut by 7 bases, the J end by 0 bases, with 18 bases between. CDR3 in amino acids: CSAGPGWGMNTEAFF. The CDR3 DNA is TGCAGCGCCGGGCCAGGGTGGGGTATGAACACTGAAGCTTTCTTT.

This clone appeared a few times. The chain uses TRBV2 and TRBJ2-5, with 7 bases identical to TRBD1. TRBJ2-7 explains the end of the DNA better; the J call may be wrong. Germline lookup yields CDR1 SNHLY and CDR2 FYNNEI. CDR3 length equals 14 residues. Here the CDR3 reads CASRRGTEDYEQYF. The CDR3 nucleotides are TGTGCCAGCAGAAGAGGGACAGAAGATTACGAGCAGTACTTC.

This sequence joins TRBV4-1 and TRBJ1-2; D uncertain. This CDR3 is built from 14 residues. CDR1 is MGHRA and CDR2 is YSYEKL in the germline V gene. V was trimmed by 1 base and J by 3 bases, leaving 9 bases between them. The CDR3 sequence: CASSQGSGDYGYTF. The CDR3 region has the DNA TGCGCCAGCAGCCAAGGCTCAGGAGACTATGGCTACACCTTC.

Remarks on this clone: The germline gene is not matched at one end of the junction; a read error may be the cause. The rearrangement links TRBV7-7 to TRBJ2-5, with 13 bases matching TRBD2. In germline, CDR1 is SSHAT, CDR2 FNYEAQ (reference sequence). This CDR3 region has 15 residues. The chain's CDR3 is CASSLLAGGGETQYF. The CDR3 coding sequence is TGTGCTAGCAGCTTACTAGCGGGAGGGGGGGAGACCCAGTACTTC.

This clone was counted between two and nine times. This sequence joins TRBV5-8 and TRBJ1-1, with 9 bases lining up with TRBD1. Germline V lookup: CDR1 SGHTS, CDR2 YDEGEE. V was clipped by 6 bases and J by 2 bases; unmatched bases: 5. This CDR3 is built from 14 residues. The CDR3 loop is CASNVGQGNTEAFF. The CDR3 DNA follows: TGTGCCAGCAACGTGGGACAGGGAAACACTGAAGCTTTCTTT.

The chain recombines TRBV5-4 with TRBJ1-2; D is unclear. V shed 4 bases and J shed 7 bases, with 14 bases lying between them. This CDR3 is built from 13 residues. Per the germline V gene, CDR1 is SGHNT and CDR2 is YYREEE (reference sequence). The CDR3 spells CASSVDTGGGYTF. In DNA, the CDR3 is TGTGCCAGCAGCGTCGACACTGGCGGTGGCTACACCTTC.

V gene TRBV6-6 combines with J gene TRBJ2-5; possibly TRBD1 for D (6 bases). The CDR3 runs to 14 residues. Trimming left V 6 bases short and J 1 base short, with 12 bases between. Germline CDR1 is MNHNY and CDR2 is SVGAGI (reference sequence). CDR3 sequence reads: CASRFGQPQETQYF. In DNA, the CDR3 is TGTGCCAGCAGATTCGGACAGCCCCAAGAGACCCAGTACTTC.

This chain uses TRBV7-2 with TRBJ2-5, with TRBD1 identical over 11 bases. Trimming took 3 bases from V and 7 from J; bases not matched to a gene: 7. The CDR3 is made up of 15 amino acids. Germline CDR1 reads SGHTA; CDR2 reads FQGNSA. CDR3 in DNA: TGTGCCAGCAGCTTCACCGGACAGGGGGCAGGGACCCAGTACTTC. Its protein is CASSFTGQGAGTQYF.

The rearrangement uses TRBV18 and TRBJ1-1, with D perhaps TRBD1 (5 bases). Per germline, CDR1 KGHSH and CDR2 LQKENI. The length of the CDR3 is 13 residues. Trimming took 2 bases from V and 6 from J, leaving 10 bases between them. In DNA form, the CDR3 reads TGTGCCAGCTCACCAAGACAGACACCTGAAGCTTTCTTT. Encoded protein: CASSPRQTPEAFF.

This CDR3 reads CASSENESDGDTF. The CDR3 coding sequence is TGTGCCAGCAGTGAAAATGAGTCAGACGGGGACACCTTC. This sequence joins TRBV6-1 and TRBJ1-2; D gene uncertain. The CDR3 sequence is 13 residues long. V was pared by 2 bases and J by 12 bases, with 16 bases between. Germline loops: CDR1 MNHNS, CDR2 SASEGT.

The J gene is TRBJ2-2, the V gene TRBV7-2; D gene ambiguous. CDR1 is SGHTA and CDR2 is FQGNSA in the germline V gene. This CDR3 has 13 residues. With 3 bases removed from V and 5 bases from J, the gap between germline ends came to 7 bases. CDR3 loop: CASSFHQTGELFF. CDR3 bases: TGTGCCAGCAGCTTTCACCAAACCGGGGAGCTGTTTTTT. The full variable domain, with the rest looked up from reference TRBV7-2 and TRBJ2-2, is GAGVSQSPSNKVTEKGKDVELRCDPISGHTALYWYRQSLGQGLEFLIYFQGNSAPDKSGLPSDRFSAERTGGSVSTLTIQRTQQEDSAVYLCASSFHQTGELFFGEGSRLTVL.

The gene calls are TRBV10-3 and TRBJ2-2; TRBD1 agrees at 8 bases. Trimming at V came to 4 bases and at J to 0 bases, leaving 10 bases not matched to a gene. The CDR3 is made up of 18 amino acids. Germline V gene sequence: CDR1 ENHRY, CDR2 SYGVKD. DNA of the CDR3: TGTGCCATCAGTGGAACGACAGGGGTCATCGCGAACACCGGGGAGCTGTTTTTT. Translating gives CAISGTTGVIANTGELFF.

V usage is TRBV7-5 and J usage is TRBJ2-6; the table's D call, TRBD2, was not checked against the DNA. TRBV7-5 is a pseudogene. This CDR3 comprises 17 residues. CDR3 sequence reads: CVRSLPGGRHGANVLTF. The CDR3 DNA follows: TGTGTCAGAAGCTTACCGGGAGGGCGGCATGGGGCCAACGTCCTGACTTTC.

The V call is TRBV29-1, the J call TRBJ2-3; 11 nucleotides agree with TRBD2. V trimming: 1 base; J trimming: 1 base; junction bases outside the gene matches: 10. The CDR3 runs 18 residues. CDR1 is SQVTM and CDR2 is ANQGSEA in the germline V gene. The DNA for the CDR3 is TGCAGCGTTGAAGGTTGGGCTAGCGGGAGGCTCCGCACAGATACGCAGTATTTT. Amino acid sequence: CSVEGWASGRLRTDTQYF.

The chain joins TRBV30 to TRBJ2-1; TRBD2 matches 12 bases. Losses at the gene ends were 0 bases for V and 5 bases for J; bases not matched to a gene: 5. Germline assignment: CDR1 GTSNPN and CDR2 SVGIG (reference sequence). This CDR3 has 16 residues. In DNA, the CDR3 is TGTGCCTGGAGTGTTACTAGCGGGAGGCAACACAATGAGCAGTTCTTC. Translating it yields CAWSVTSGRQHNEQFF. Supplemented by reference TRBV30 and TRBJ2-1, the full variable domain reads SQTIHQWPATLVQPVGSPLSLECTVEGTSNPNLYWYRQAAGRGLQLLFYSVGIGQISSEVPQNLSASRPQDRQFILSSKKLLLSDSGFYLCAWSVTSGRQHNEQFFGPGTRLTVL.

The V and J genes are TRBV19 and TRBJ1-5, with 10 bases matching TRBD1. Losses at the gene ends were 6 bases for V and 6 bases for J; bases not matched to a gene: 8. Germline lookup yields CDR1 LNHDA and CDR2 SQIVND (reference sequence). The CDR3 is 15 residues long. This CDR3 reads CASSTPGQGLQPQHF. CDR3 DNA: TGTGCCAGTAGCACTCCGGGACAGGGGCTTCAGCCCCAGCATTTT. The complete variable domain, with remaining parts taken from reference TRBV19 and TRBJ1-5, reads DGGITQSPKYLFRKEGQNVTLSCEQNLNHDAMYWYRQDPGQGLRLIYYSQIVNDFQKGDIAEGYSVSREKKESFPLTVTSAQKNPTAFYLCASSTPGQGLQPQHFGDGTRLSIL.

Comment on this clone: This likely reflects a read error, since a far larger clone is one base away. Within the sample, other DNA sequences also encode this same CDR3. The chain is built from TRBV7-2 and TRBJ2-7; tentatively, D is TRBD1 (7 bases). This CDR3 region has 16 residues. Germline CDR1 and CDR2: SGHTA and FQGNSA. This CDR3 reads CASSRSGGTVSYEQYF. CDR3 bases: TGTGCCAGCAGCCGCAGCGGCGGGACAGTCTCCTATGAGCAGTACTTC.

The chain combines TRBV5-4 with TRBJ1-3; no reliable D call. This CDR3 region has 13 residues. The V end lost 0 bases, the J end lost 4 bases, and 5 bases lay between the germline ends. Germline V gives CDR1 SGHNT, CDR2 YYREEE (reference sequence). The CDR3 nucleotides are TGTGCCAGCAGCTTGGACCAGGGAAACACCATATATTTT. It is translated as CASSLDQGNTIYF.

The rearrangement joins TRBV29-1 to TRBJ2-1; 9 nucleotides line up with TRBD2. V gave up 5 bases and J gave up 5 bases; unmatched junction bases: 10. The CDR3 spans 15 residues. The germline V gene encodes CDR1 SQVTM and CDR2 ANQGSEA. The CDR3 DNA reads as TGCAGCGTTTGGCGGGAGGGCCGTTTACACAATGAGCAGTTCTTC. This sequence encodes CSVWREGRLHNEQFF.

The chain combines TRBV5-1 with TRBJ2-3; 7 nucleotides align to TRBD2. Germline CDR1 is SGHRS and CDR2 is YFSETQ. Trimming took 1 base from V and 0 from J; bases not matched to a gene: 5. The CDR3 loop spans 16 amino acids. The CDR3 reads CASSLPSGTSTDTQYF. For the CDR3, the DNA is TGCGCCAGCAGCTTGCCCAGCGGGACTAGCACAGATACGCAGTATTTT.